This T cell receptor beta chain comes out of a study of blood T cell repertoires in COVID-19. Study at large: The origin of the acute and convalescent COVID-19 samples was the United States, Italy and Spain.

Assay used: immunoSEQ multiplex PCR; TCRdb lists only in-frame clones, some missing. Of 84,000 or so clones in the sample, 70% to 90% are singletons; the top ten hold roughly 5.4%. The sequenced sample consisted of peripheral blood. This sequence originates from a man in his fifties or sixties with acute or convalescent COVID-19.

For the CDR3, the DNA is TGTGCCAGCAGCAAAAGAACCGGGACAGGACAGGAAGCTTTCTTT. Translated, it gives CASSKRTGTGQEAFF. The gene calls are TRBV6-5 and TRBJ1-1, with TRBD1 identical over 8 bases. This CDR3 contains 15 residues. With 6 bases clipped from V and 8 bases from J, the junction kept 14 bases outside the gene matches. Per germline, CDR1 MNHEY and CDR2 SVGAGI.